The TCR beta chain described here comes from a study of T-cell memory formation after mild COVID-19. CDR3 length: 13 amino acids. Germline lookup yields CDR1 SGHVS and CDR2 FQNEAQ. V lost 2 bases and J 0 bases, leaving 4 bases between the germline ends. TCR alpha and TCR beta cDNA libraries with sample barcodes and UMIs came from 5'RACE using constant-segment primers. TCRdb reprocessed the 5' RACE reads via MiXCR and lists one record per CDR3 protein. The data show 100,000 to 150,000 distinct CDR3 sequences, with approximately 6.2% seen just once and 2% to 2.5% held by the top ten. V and J are TRBV7-8 and TRBJ2-5; no definite D call. The clonotype was recovered from an adult woman who had mild COVID-19 (a few samples of this study predate the infection). Cell type and time point are not known. The sample comprised PBMCs or a T cell subset sorted from them (not recorded which). This chain's CDR3 is CASSLWDQETQYF. DNA of the CDR3: TGTGCCAGCAGCTTATGGGACCAAGAGACCCAGTACTTC.